The clone carrying this T cell receptor (beta chain) was recorded a few times. Antigen specificity is unknown. It was RNA transcripts that yielded the amplified TCR beta CDR3 regions. First-round RT-PCR with HTBI primers amplified the TCR CDR3 region. Each CDR3 protein gets one entry after TCRdb re-called the multiplex PCR reads with MiXCR. The sample includes 500,000 to 600,000 distinct CDR3 sequences, over 15% of them seen just once. This entry belongs to a study of T cells in Graves' hyperthyroidism and ophthalmopathy. Broader study findings: Peripheral blood also featured most of the thyroid clonotypes expanded above 0.001.

Based on clinical symptoms, serum thyroxine and TRAb, thyroid ultrasound and orbital computed tomography, diagnoses were reached. From germline, CDR1 is LGHDT and CDR2 YNNKEL (reference sequence). The CDR3 length is 16 residues. With 0 bases clipped from V and 5 bases from J, the junction kept 5 bases outside the gene matches. The specimen was blood. V is TRBV3-1 and J is TRBJ2-7, with TRBD2 matching over 12 bases. This TCR came from a woman aged 18-29 years with Graves' hyperthyroidism. CDR3 region: CASSQELLAGGDEQYF. The CDR3 bases are TGTGCCAGCAGCCAAGAATTACTAGCGGGAGGAGACGAGCAGTACTTC.